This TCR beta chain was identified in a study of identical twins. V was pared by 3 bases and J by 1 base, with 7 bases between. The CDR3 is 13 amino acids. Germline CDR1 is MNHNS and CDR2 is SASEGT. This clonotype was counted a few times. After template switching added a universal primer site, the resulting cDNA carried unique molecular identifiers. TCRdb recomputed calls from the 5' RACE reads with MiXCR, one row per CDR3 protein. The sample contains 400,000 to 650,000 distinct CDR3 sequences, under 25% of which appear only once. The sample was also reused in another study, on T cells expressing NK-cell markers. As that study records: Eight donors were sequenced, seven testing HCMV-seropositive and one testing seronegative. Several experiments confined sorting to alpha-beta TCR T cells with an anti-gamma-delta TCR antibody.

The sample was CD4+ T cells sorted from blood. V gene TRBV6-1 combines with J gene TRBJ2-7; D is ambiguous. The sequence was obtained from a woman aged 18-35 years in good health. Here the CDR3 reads CASSEKYSYEQYF. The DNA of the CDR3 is TGTGCCAGCAGTGAGAAGTATTCCTACGAGCAGTACTTC.